The 28 T cell receptor beta chains listed next were all sequenced from one sample in a study of blood T cell repertoires in COVID-19. Using immunoSEQ multiplex PCR, the repertoire was profiled, and TCRdb retains in-frame clones only, with some absent. The repertoire includes roughly 87,000 clones, roughly 84% of them detected once, and roughly 17% sits in the top ten. Sequencing used peripheral blood. These receptors came from a woman aged 55-75 years with acute or convalescent COVID-19.

The J gene is TRBJ2-1, the V gene TRBV7-9; 10 bases map to TRBD2. CDR3 length: 16 residues. V was clipped by 5 bases and J by 7 bases; unmatched bases: 11. Germline V gene sequence: CDR1 SEHNR, CDR2 FQNEAQ (reference sequence). The CDR3 nucleotides read TGTGCCAGCAGCCCTGACTATAGCGGGGGGCGGAATGAGCAGTTCTTC. Translated: CASSPDYSGGRNEQFF.

DNA for the CDR3: TGTGCCAGCAGCGCTCAGGGGGATTATTCACCCCTCCACTTT. It is translated as CASSAQGDYSPLHF. V usage is TRBV9 and J usage is TRBJ1-6; 7 nucleotides line up with TRBD1. V shed 3 bases and J 8 bases; nucleotides not matched to a gene: 5. The length of the CDR3 is 14 residues. From germline, CDR1 is SGDLS and CDR2 YYNGEE.

The chain links TRBV20-1 to TRBJ1-2; D is possibly TRBD1 (6 bases). The CDR3 covers 14 residues. CDR1 and CDR2 from the germline V gene are DFQATT and SNEGSKA (reference sequence). Trimming pared 3 bases from V and 4 bases from J, leaving 15 bases between. CDR3 protein: CSASNRGQFYGYTF. The CDR3 bases are TGCAGTGCTAGTAACCGTGGACAGTTCTATGGCTACACCTTC.

The chain carries TRBV5-1 and TRBJ2-1; 8 nucleotides line up with TRBD2. Germline V lookup: CDR1 SGHRS, CDR2 YFSETQ. This CDR3 has 16 residues. The junction had 14 bases not matched to a gene; V was cut back by 4 bases and J by 8 bases. CDR3 region: CASSVGTSIVLDEQFF. DNA of the CDR3: TGCGCCAGCAGCGTCGGGACTAGTATTGTGTTGGATGAGCAGTTCTTC.

This clone was recorded only once. The rearrangement joins TRBV4-2 to TRBJ2-3; tentatively, D is TRBD2 (7 bases). Per germline, CDR1 LGHNA and CDR2 YNFKEQ. The CDR3 runs to 18 residues. The V gene lost 3 bases and the J gene lost 4 bases, with 23 bases spanning the gap. The CDR3 reads CASSQPHLGGARSDTQYF. The CDR3 nucleotides read TGTGCCAGCAGCCAGCCACATCTTGGGGGGGCGCGATCAGATACGCAGTATTTT.

This clone has just a few counts. The rearrangement uses TRBV6-6 and TRBJ1-5, with D perhaps TRBD1 (5 bases). Per germline, CDR1 MNHNY and CDR2 SVGAGI (reference sequence). The CDR3 contains 12 residues. Trimming removed 2 bases from V and 8 bases from J, with 7 bases in between. The CDR3 DNA is TGTGCCAGCAGTTACGGGGGGGAGCCCCAGCATTTT. It is translated as CASSYGGEPQHF.

V is TRBV7-2 and J is TRBJ1-1; D uncertain. The CDR3 has 14 amino acids. Trimming stripped 2 bases from V and 5 bases from J, with 12 bases between. In germline, CDR1 is SGHTA, CDR2 FQGNSA. CDR3 DNA: TGTGCCAGCAGCTTAAGCCTCGGAGGAACTGAAGCTTTCTTT. Its protein is CASSLSLGGTEAFF.

This clone was found a few times. This chain joins TRBV18 and TRBJ2-7; the match to TRBD1 covers 7 bases. J lost 2 bases, V lost 4 bases, and 5 bases had no gene match. This CDR3 region has 14 residues. From germline, CDR1 is KGHSH and CDR2 LQKENI. The CDR3 DNA reads TGTGCCAGCTCACAGGGGGCTGGGACCTACGAGCAGTACTTC. It specifies CASSQGAGTYEQYF.

The V call is TRBV7-9, the J call TRBJ1-2, with 7 nucleotides matching TRBD1. The V gene end was trimmed by 2 bases and the J gene end by 7 bases; junction bases not matched to a gene: 10. Germline V gives CDR1 SEHNR, CDR2 FQNEAQ (reference sequence). There are 15 residues in the CDR3. The CDR3 DNA sequence: TGTGCCAGCAGCTTATCGACAGGGCCGTCTACTGGCTACACCTTC. Protein sequence: CASSLSTGPSTGYTF.

The genes are TRBV2 and TRBJ2-1; the match to TRBD2 covers 7 bases. CDR1 and CDR2 (germline): SNHLY, FYNNEI. V was clipped by 7 bases and J by 5 bases; unmatched bases: 5. The CDR3 consists of 13 residues. The CDR3 spells CASTLSGNNEQFF. CDR3 sequence (DNA): TGTGCCAGCACCCTAAGCGGGAACAATGAGCAGTTCTTC.

V usage is TRBV28 and J usage is TRBJ1-1; TRBD1 agrees at 9 bases. The CDR3 covers 13 residues. CDR1 MDHEN and CDR2 SYDVKM come from the germline V gene. With 11 bases clipped from V and 2 bases from J, the junction kept 6 bases outside the gene matches. CDR3 loop: CALGDRANTEAFF. The CDR3 DNA reads TGTGCCCTCGGGGACAGGGCTAACACTGAAGCTTTCTTT.

The chain couples TRBV27 to TRBJ1-5; D is perhaps TRBD1 (6 bases). Trimming took 3 bases from V and 5 from J, leaving 14 bases between them. Germline V lookup: CDR1 MNHEY, CDR2 SMNVEV (reference sequence). There are 15 residues in the CDR3. The CDR3 here is CASSFSRGGDQPQHF. CDR3 nucleotide sequence: TGTGCCAGCAGTTTCTCTAGAGGGGGGGATCAGCCCCAGCATTTT.

V is TRBV5-1 and J is TRBJ2-1; TRBD2 aligns across 10 bases. Per germline, CDR1 SGHRS and CDR2 YFSETQ. The CDR3 contains 16 residues. V dropped 0 bases and J dropped 4; count of bases not matched to a gene: 4. Written as DNA, the CDR3 is TGCGCCAGCAGCTTGGATGGACTAGCGGAATACAATGAGCAGTTCTTC. Amino acids: CASSLDGLAEYNEQFF. Looking up the rest from reference TRBV5-1 and TRBJ2-1 gives the full variable domain: KAGVTQTPRYLIKTRGQQVTLSCSPISGHRSVSWYQQTPGQGLQFLFEYFSETQRNKGNFPGRFSGRQFSNSRSEMNVSTLELGDSALYLCASSLDGLAEYNEQFFGPGTRLTVL.

Note on this clone: At the DNA level, this CDR3 is encoded by other sequences in the same sample as well. This chain uses TRBV9 with TRBJ1-3, with D possibly TRBD1 on 5 matching bases. Germline assignment: CDR1 SGDLS and CDR2 YYNGEE. Trimming shortened V by 0 bases and J by 4 bases, and 8 bases separated the two germline ends. The CDR3 has 14 residues. The CDR3 DNA is TGTGCCAGCAGCGTAGGGGGCGCCGGAAACACCATATATTTT. Its translation is CASSVGGAGNTIYF. The whole variable domain, remainder taken from reference TRBV9 and TRBJ1-3, is DSGVTQTPKHLITATGQRVTLRCSPRSGDLSVYWYQQSLDQGLQFLIQYYNGEERAKGNILERFSAQQFPDLHSELNLSSLELGDSALYFCASSVGGAGNTIYFGEGSWLTVV.

The chain uses TRBV9 and TRBJ2-4; 15 bases agree with TRBD2. The CDR3 is made up of 15 amino acids. Germline V CDR1 and CDR2: SGDLS, YYNGEE. J was trimmed by 6 bases and V by 6 bases; bases with no gene match: 4. In DNA, the CDR3 is TGTGCCAGCACCGGGACTAGCGGGGGGAGAAACATTCAGTACTTC. The encoded protein is CASTGTSGGRNIQYF.

The rearrangement links TRBV9 to TRBJ2-3; a possible D gene is TRBD2 (6 bases). Trimming left V 3 bases short and J 2 bases short, with 16 bases between. Germline V CDR1 and CDR2: SGDLS, YYNGEE. This CDR3 region has 16 residues. In nucleotides, the CDR3 is TGTGCCAGCAGCGCGACTAGTGGCCCCCTCACAGATACGCAGTATTTT. This codes for CASSATSGPLTDTQYF.

The chain joins TRBV6-5 to TRBJ1-2; 7 bases agree with TRBD1. V dropped 4 bases and J dropped 2; count of bases not matched to a gene: 4. Germline-derived CDR1 and CDR2 are MNHEY and SVGAGI. This CDR3 contains 14 residues. CDR3 coding DNA: TGTGCCAGCAGTTCGACAGGGTGGAACTATGGCTACACCTTC. Residues: CASSSTGWNYGYTF.

A few counts support this clone. The chain links TRBV19 to TRBJ1-1; 11 bases are a match to TRBD1. The V segment lost 6 bases and the J segment 5 bases; nucleotides outside the gene matches: 11. Germline V lookup: CDR1 LNHDA, CDR2 SQIVND (reference sequence). The CDR3 covers 16 residues. The CDR3 reads CASRKTGQGVKTEAFF. Here the CDR3 DNA reads TGTGCCAGTAGAAAGACGGGACAGGGGGTAAAGACTGAAGCTTTCTTT.

This clone has a single count. This rearrangement joins TRBV12-5 to TRBJ1-1; D is unresolved. V was cut by 5 bases and J by 11 bases, with 12 bases left in between. The CDR3 extends over 11 amino acids. Germline-derived CDR1 and CDR2 are LGHNT and FRNRAP. Here the CDR3 DNA reads TGTGCTAGTGGTCCCGGGGTGGGGGCTTTCTTT. It codes for CASGPGVGAFF.

The chain uses TRBV3-1 (or the pseudogene TRBV3-2) and TRBJ2-7, with D possibly being TRBD2 (6 bases). Trimming removed 4 bases from V and 5 bases from J, with 9 bases in between. The CDR3 contains 12 residues. Germline assignment: CDR1 LGHDT and CDR2 YNNKEL (reference sequence). Here the CDR3 reads CASSRASDEQYF. CDR3 nucleotide sequence: TGTGCCAGCAGCCGCGCTAGCGACGAGCAGTACTTC.

V gene TRBV5-1 combines with J gene TRBJ1-6; D remains unclear. Germline loops: CDR1 SGHRS, CDR2 YFSETQ. The CDR3 consists of 17 residues. V was pared by 0 bases and J by 0 bases, with 10 bases between. CDR3 in amino acids: CASSLDPGSSYNSPLHF. The CDR3 DNA follows: TGCGCCAGCAGCTTGGATCCGGGGAGCTCCTATAATTCACCCCTCCACTTT.

V gene TRBV25-1 combines with J gene TRBJ1-1; the D gene is possibly TRBD1 (5 bases). With 6 bases removed from V and 0 bases from J, the gap between germline ends came to 20 bases. The CDR3 has 17 amino acids. The germline V gene has CDR1 MGHDK and CDR2 SYGVNS. The CDR3 loop is CASSRGTVVDMNTEAFF. The CDR3 nucleotides are TGTGCCAGCAGCCGCGGGACGGTAGTAGACATGAACACTGAAGCTTTCTTT.

V and J are TRBV5-1 and TRBJ2-7, with D possibly TRBD1 on 5 matching bases. This CDR3 has 14 residues. Germline loops: CDR1 SGHRS, CDR2 YFSETQ. V lost 0 bases and J 4 bases, leaving 11 bases between the germline ends. The CDR3 bases are TGCGCCAGCAGCTTGGACAGGCCGACTTACGAGCAGTACTTC. This encodes CASSLDRPTYEQYF.

Regarding this clone: One end of the junction fails to match germline, which may point to a read error. The chain uses TRBV6-1 and TRBJ1-1, with D uncertain. The length of the CDR3 is 11 residues. Germline V gene data show CDR1 as MNHNS and CDR2 as SASEGT. CDR3 in amino acids: CASSESTRWAF. Here the CDR3 DNA reads TGTGCCAGCAGTGAATCGACCCGTTGGGCCTTT.

This chain joins TRBV24-1 and TRBJ1-5; D unclear. Germline CDR1 and CDR2: KGHDR and SFDVKD. The CDR3 extends over 16 amino acids. The V end was cut by 5 bases, the J end by 1 base, with 14 bases between. The DNA of the CDR3 is TGTGCCACCAGTGCTAGAACTGCGGGGAGCAATCAGCCCCAGCATTTT. Encoded protein: CATSARTAGSNQPQHF.

This chain connects TRBV28 to TRBJ1-2; 7 bases align to TRBD1. The CDR3 runs to 14 residues. Germline CDR1 is MDHEN and CDR2 is SYDVKM. J lost 4 bases, V lost 4 bases, and 6 bases had no gene match. The CDR3 DNA follows: TGTGCCAGCAGTTCTCCGGGACAGAGCTATGGCTACACCTTC. This codes for CASSSPGQSYGYTF.

The rearrangement joins TRBV11-3 to TRBJ2-7; TRBD1 agrees at 8 bases. The CDR3 has 14 amino acids. Trimming took 5 bases from V and 3 from J; bases not matched to a gene: 6. Germline V CDR1 and CDR2: SGHNT, YENEEA. CDR3 amino acids: CASSLPGQVYEQYF. DNA of the CDR3: TGTGCCAGCAGCCTACCGGGACAGGTCTACGAGCAGTACTTC.

This rearrangement joins TRBV19 to TRBJ2-1; 13 positions agree with TRBD2. The V segment lost 3 bases and the J segment 8 bases; nucleotides outside the gene matches: 7. CDR1 and CDR2 from the germline V gene are LNHDA and SQIVND (reference sequence). The CDR3 runs to 16 residues. Written as DNA, the CDR3 is TGTGCCAGTAGTATCCCGACTAGCGGGGGGATGTATGAGCAGTTCTTC. Amino acid sequence: CASSIPTSGGMYEQFF.